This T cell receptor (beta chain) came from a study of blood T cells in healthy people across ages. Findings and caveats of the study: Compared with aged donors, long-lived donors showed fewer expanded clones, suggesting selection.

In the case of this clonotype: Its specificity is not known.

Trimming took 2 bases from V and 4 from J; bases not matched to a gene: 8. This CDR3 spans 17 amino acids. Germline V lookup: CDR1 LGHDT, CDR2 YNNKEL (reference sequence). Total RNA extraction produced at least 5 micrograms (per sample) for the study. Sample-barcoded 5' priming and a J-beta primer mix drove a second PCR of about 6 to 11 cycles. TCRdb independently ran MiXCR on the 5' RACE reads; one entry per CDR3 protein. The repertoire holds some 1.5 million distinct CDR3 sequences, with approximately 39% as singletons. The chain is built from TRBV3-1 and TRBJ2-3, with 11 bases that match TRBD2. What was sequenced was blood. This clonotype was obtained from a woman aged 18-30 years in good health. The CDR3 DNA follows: TGTGCCAGCAGCCAAACCCGGCTAGCGGGGGGCCCAGATACGCAGTATTTT. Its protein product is CASSQTRLAGGPDTQYF.